One and the same sample provided the 27 T cell receptor beta chains below, sequenced in a study of shared clonotypes between healthy human individuals. Using immunoSEQ multiplex PCR, the repertoire was profiled, and TCRdb retains in-frame clones only, with some absent. The data show 190,000 or so clones, with 66% seen just once and less than 11% held by the top ten. The sequencing sample was made of memory CD4+ T cells sorted from blood. The subset was: CD45RA-negative fraction. All receptors derive from a young man in good health.

This clone was seen only a few times. The V and J genes are TRBV5-3 and TRBJ2-5; D unclear. TRBV5-3 is identified as an open reading frame with a role that is uncertain. Trimming stripped 0 bases from V and 2 bases from J, with 8 bases between. CDR3 size: 14 residues. The CDR3 coding sequence is TGTGCCAGAAGCTTGGCGGCAGAACAAGAGACCCAGTACTTC. It translates to CARSLAAEQETQYF.

This clone was seen a handful of times. The chain employs TRBV7-2 and TRBJ2-5; tentatively, D is TRBD1 (5 bases). The CDR3 spans 15 residues. The germline gives CDR1 SGHTA, CDR2 FQGNSA. Between the trimmed V and J ends, which lost 0 bases and 5 bases, there was a span of 13 bases. CDR3 residues: CASSLAIGAGETQYF. Written as DNA, the CDR3 is TGTGCCAGCAGCTTAGCGATAGGGGCAGGGGAGACCCAGTACTTC. Full variable domain (remainder filled in from reference TRBV7-2 and TRBJ2-5): GAGVSQSPSNKVTEKGKDVELRCDPISGHTALYWYRQSLGQGLEFLIYFQGNSAPDKSGLPSDRFSAERTGGSVSTLTIQRTQQEDSAVYLCASSLAIGAGETQYFGPGTRLLVL.

The CDR3 DNA sequence: TGTGCCAGCAGTTTTGGGAGGATGGGGACAGGGGTTTTGGAGGAGACCCAGTACTTC. This gives the protein CASSFGRMGTGVLEETQYF. The chain couples TRBV27 to TRBJ2-5; 10 bases are shared with TRBD1. V was clipped by 3 bases and J by 5 bases; unmatched bases: 18. The CDR3 is made up of 19 amino acids. In germline, CDR1 is MNHEY, CDR2 SMNVEV (reference sequence).

The J gene is TRBJ2-7, the V gene TRBV30; TRBD2 matches at 7 bases. The CDR3 runs 15 residues. V lost 1 base and J lost 4; bases outside the gene matches: 10. Germline CDR1 and CDR2: GTSNPN and SVGIG (reference sequence). CDR3 sequence reads: CAWSGSGTSTYEQYF. The DNA of the CDR3 is TGTGCCTGGAGTGGGAGCGGGACCTCGACTTACGAGCAGTACTTC. The full variable domain, in which reference TRBV30 and TRBJ2-7 provide the parts outside the CDR3, is SQTIHQWPATLVQPVGSPLSLECTVEGTSNPNLYWYRQAAGRGLQLLFYSVGIGQISSEVPQNLSASRPQDRQFILSSKKLLLSDSGFYLCAWSGSGTSTYEQYFGPGTRLTVT.

This clone was observed a single time. The V and J genes are TRBV2 and TRBJ1-1, with D possibly TRBD1 on 5 matching bases. CDR1 is SNHLY, CDR2 FYNNEI, per germline. The CDR3 spans 13 residues. Trimming stripped 6 bases from V and 3 bases from J, with 11 bases between. CDR3 region: CASRQGGYTEAFF. The CDR3 DNA reads as TGTGCCAGCAGGCAGGGTGGGTACACTGAAGCTTTCTTT.

This clone was recorded at least ten times. This rearrangement joins TRBV6-1 to TRBJ1-5; 7 bases are shared with TRBD1. Germline V CDR1 and CDR2: MNHNS, SASEGT. The CDR3 has 13 residues. V trimming: 6 bases; J trimming: 5 bases; junction bases outside the gene matches: 4. This CDR3 is CASSETGYQPQHF. In nucleotides, the CDR3 is TGTGCCAGCAGCGAGACAGGGTATCAGCCCCAGCATTTT.

The chain joins TRBV25-1 to TRBJ2-7; D perhaps matches TRBD2 (6 bases). This CDR3 has 17 residues. CDR1 is MGHDK, CDR2 SYGVNS, per germline. Trimming took off 4 bases at V and 3 bases at J, with 22 bases between the two ends. As DNA, the CDR3 is TGTGCCAGCAGTGGTATCCAATCGAGCGGGTATAACTACGAGCAGTACTTC. Translating gives CASSGIQSSGYNYEQYF.

This clone has a count of ten or more. The chain employs TRBV6-1 and TRBJ2-3; no clear D. Germline CDR1 reads MNHNS; CDR2 reads SASEGT. The CDR3 has 17 amino acids. The V end was cut by 1 base, the J end by 1 base, with 15 bases between. The CDR3 reads CASSEGVQTGRTDTQYF. CDR3 in DNA: TGTGCCAGCAGTGAAGGGGTACAAACCGGGCGCACAGATACGCAGTATTTT.

The chain carries TRBV28 and TRBJ2-7; 9 nucleotides match TRBD1. The ends lost 8 bases at V and 4 bases at J; junction bases unmatched: 3. CDR1 and CDR2 (germline): MDHEN, SYDVKM. This CDR3 comprises 12 residues. CDR3 residues: CASRDRVYEQYF. The CDR3 region has the DNA TGTGCCAGCCGGGACAGGGTTTACGAGCAGTACTTC.

This clone occurred once. The chain links TRBV18 to TRBJ1-1; D call uncertain. The CDR3 runs to 15 residues. V lost 3 bases, J lost 1 base, and 12 bases lay in between. Looked up from germline, CDR1 is KGHSH and CDR2 is LQKENI. This CDR3 is CASSPLSRRNTEAFF. CDR3 in DNA: TGTGCCAGCTCACCCTTATCCAGAAGGAACACTGAAGCTTTCTTT. Based on the CDR3 plus reference TRBV18 and TRBJ1-1, the full variable domain is NAGVMQNPRHLVRRRGQEARLRCSPMKGHSHVYWYRQLPEEGLKFMVYLQKENIIDESGMPKERFSAEFPKEGPSILRIQQVVRGDSAAYFCASSPLSRRNTEAFFGQGTRLTVV.

The gene calls are TRBV6-1 and TRBJ1-2; maybe TRBD1 (5 bases). Germline V lookup: CDR1 MNHNS, CDR2 SASEGT. V was cut by 6 bases and J by 4 bases, with 12 bases left in between. The CDR3 covers 13 residues. The CDR3 loop reads CASSDSFSYGYTF. In DNA form, the CDR3 reads TGTGCCAGCAGCGACAGTTTCTCCTATGGCTACACCTTC.

The chain couples TRBV6-5 to TRBJ2-3; D is undetermined. Looked up from germline, CDR1 is MNHEY and CDR2 is SVGAGI. There are 15 residues in the CDR3. V was trimmed by 2 bases and J by 0 bases, leaving 9 bases between them. The CDR3 protein is CASSYDRSSTDTQYF. DNA for the CDR3: TGTGCCAGCAGTTACGATCGGAGTAGCACAGATACGCAGTATTTT.

CDR3 in DNA: TGTGCCAGCAGTGTAGATAGGGGTTACAATGAGCAGTTCTTC. It is translated as CASSVDRGYNEQFF. The genes are TRBV2 and TRBJ2-1; D is possibly TRBD1 (5 bases). Germline V gene sequence: CDR1 SNHLY, CDR2 FYNNEI. The CDR3 length is 14 residues. Trimming removed 4 bases from V and 4 bases from J, with 11 bases in between.

This clone was counted between two and nine times. The chain carries TRBV7-9 and TRBJ2-7; D possibly corresponds to TRBD1 (7 bases). CDR1 and CDR2 (germline): SEHNR, FQNEAQ (reference sequence). The CDR3 spans 15 residues. V lost 5 bases and J lost 7, with 21 bases in between. The CDR3 reads CASSPPGGRELEQYF. The CDR3 nucleotides read TGTGCCAGCAGCCCACCAGGGGGTCGGGAGCTAGAGCAGTACTTC.

The chain employs TRBV9 and TRBJ1-4; 8 positions agree with TRBD1. V shed 0 bases, J shed 0 bases, and the junction held 4 bases outside the gene matches. Germline loops: CDR1 SGDLS, CDR2 YYNGEE. This CDR3 region has 17 residues. In DNA form, the CDR3 reads TGTGCCAGCAGCGTAGGGACAGGGATTTCAACTAATGAAAAACTGTTTTTT. Its protein is CASSVGTGISTNEKLFF.

The V gene is TRBV11-1, the J gene TRBJ2-1; a weak D match, TRBD1 (6 bases). The CDR3 runs 16 residues. V was pared by 2 bases and J by 0 bases, with 11 bases between. The germline V gene has CDR1 SGHAT and CDR2 FQDESV (reference sequence). Here the CDR3 reads CASSLNADSSYNEQFF. The CDR3 bases are TGTGCCAGCAGCTTAAATGCGGACAGCTCCTACAATGAGCAGTTCTTC.

This clone was seen just once. The V and J genes are TRBV10-3 and TRBJ2-7; no firm D call. This CDR3 has 16 amino acids. With 3 bases removed from V and 2 bases from J, the gap between germline ends came to 17 bases. Germline CDR1 ENHRY, CDR2 SYGVKD. The CDR3 DNA reads TGTGCCATCAGTGAAGAGTTCAGGACCAGAACCTACGAGCAGTACTTC. This encodes CAISEEFRTRTYEQYF.

This chain links TRBV6-5 with TRBJ1-1; D possibly corresponds to TRBD1 (6 bases). Germline lookup yields CDR1 MNHEY and CDR2 SVGAGI. CDR3 length: 14 amino acids. V dropped 8 bases and J dropped 4 bases, with 17 bases sitting between them. Here the CDR3 reads CASWMAGELTEAFF. CDR3 in DNA: TGTGCCAGCTGGATGGCAGGGGAGCTCACTGAAGCTTTCTTT.

The J gene is TRBJ2-5, the V gene TRBV5-1; 9 nucleotides agree with TRBD2. V lost 0 bases and J lost 5; bases outside the gene matches: 8. Per germline, CDR1 SGHRS and CDR2 YFSETQ. The CDR3 sequence is 16 residues long. CDR3 amino acids: CASSLGVGGRAETQYF. In DNA, the CDR3 is TGCGCCAGCAGCTTGGGAGTTGGCGGGAGGGCGGAGACCCAGTACTTC.

J is TRBJ2-7 and V is TRBV6-1; the match to TRBD1 covers 10 bases. Germline values: CDR1 MNHNS, CDR2 SASEGT. The V segment lost 5 bases and the J segment 6 bases; nucleotides outside the gene matches: 7. The CDR3 has 14 residues. CDR3 bases: TGTGCCAGCAGTACACGACAGGGGGCTTTCGAGCAGTACTTC. This sequence encodes CASSTRQGAFEQYF.

Many counts were recorded for this clone. The chain carries TRBV5-1 and TRBJ1-1, with a weak D call TRBD1 (5 bases). This CDR3 comprises 14 residues. CDR1 is SGHRS and CDR2 is YFSETQ in the germline V gene. V was clipped by 7 bases and J by 6 bases, with 19 bases between them. The CDR3 sequence: CASQTDPGLPEAFF. The CDR3 region has the DNA TGCGCCAGCCAAACCGACCCAGGGTTGCCTGAAGCTTTCTTT.

This clone came up a few times. V usage is TRBV15 and J usage is TRBJ1-1, with D possibly matching TRBD1 (5 bases). This CDR3 is 14 amino acids long. Germline values: CDR1 LNHNV, CDR2 YYDKDF (reference sequence). Trimming left V 0 bases short and J 1 base short, with 6 bases between. CDR3 loop: CATSRETENTEAFF. DNA of the CDR3: TGTGCCACCAGCAGAGAGACAGAGAACACTGAAGCTTTCTTT.

The CDR3, as DNA: TGCAGCGTGCTTCGGGACATGAACACTGAAGCTTTCTTT. Translating it yields CSVLRDMNTEAFF. This chain joins TRBV29-1 and TRBJ1-1; the D gene is possibly TRBD1 (6 bases). The germline CDR1 and CDR2 sequences are SQVTM and ANQGSEA. The CDR3 is 13 residues long. Trimming stripped 6 bases from V and 0 bases from J, with 11 bases between.

The chain links TRBV18 to TRBJ1-5; the D gene is possibly TRBD1 (5 bases). CDR3 length equals 13 residues. V was clipped by 2 bases and J by 4 bases, with 6 bases between them. Germline CDR1 reads KGHSH; CDR2 reads LQKENI. CDR3 residues: CASSPRGNQPQHF. Written as DNA, the CDR3 is TGTGCCAGCTCACCAAGGGGAAATCAGCCCCAGCATTTT.

The V gene is TRBV27, the J gene TRBJ2-2; 13 nucleotides line up with TRBD2. The ends lost 6 bases at V and 5 bases at J; junction bases unmatched: 6. CDR3 length: 16 residues. CDR1 is MNHEY and CDR2 is SMNVEV in the germline V gene (reference sequence). The CDR3: CASRKPGLAGTGELFF. CDR3 in DNA: TGTGCCAGCAGAAAGCCGGGACTAGCGGGGACCGGGGAGCTGTTTTTT.

The genes are TRBV7-9 and TRBJ2-2, with 7 bases that match TRBD1. The CDR3 is 14 residues long. From germline, CDR1 is SEHNR and CDR2 FQNEAQ (reference sequence). The J segment lost 5 bases and the V segment lost 3 bases, leaving 3 bases of the junction unmatched. The CDR3 loop is CASSLTGLTGELFF. The CDR3 DNA is TGTGCCAGCAGCTTGACAGGGCTTACCGGGGAGCTGTTTTTT.

As regards this clone: Sequence at one end of the junction differs from germline and may be a read error. V and J are TRBV20-1 and TRBJ2-1; a possible D gene is TRBD2 (6 bases). This CDR3 is built from 10 residues. Per germline, CDR1 DFQATT and CDR2 SNEGSKA (reference sequence). This CDR3 reads CSARVGGPVF. The CDR3 nucleotides are TGCAGTGCTAGAGTGGGGGGACCAGTCTTC.